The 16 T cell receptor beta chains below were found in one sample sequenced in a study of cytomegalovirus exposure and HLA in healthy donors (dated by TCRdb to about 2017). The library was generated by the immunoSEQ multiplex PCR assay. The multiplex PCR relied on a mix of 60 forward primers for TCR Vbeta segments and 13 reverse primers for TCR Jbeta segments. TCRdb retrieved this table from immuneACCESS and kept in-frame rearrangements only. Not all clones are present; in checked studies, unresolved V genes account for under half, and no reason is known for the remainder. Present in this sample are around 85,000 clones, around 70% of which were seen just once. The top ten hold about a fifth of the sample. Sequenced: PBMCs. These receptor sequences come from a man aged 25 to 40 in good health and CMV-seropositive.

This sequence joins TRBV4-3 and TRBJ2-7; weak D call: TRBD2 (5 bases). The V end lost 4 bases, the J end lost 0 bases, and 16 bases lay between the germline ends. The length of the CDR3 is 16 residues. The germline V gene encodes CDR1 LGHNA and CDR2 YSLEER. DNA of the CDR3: TGCGCCAGCAGCCCCGGATCGGCCGCGGGCTCCTACGAGCAGTACTTC. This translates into CASSPGSAAGSYEQYF.

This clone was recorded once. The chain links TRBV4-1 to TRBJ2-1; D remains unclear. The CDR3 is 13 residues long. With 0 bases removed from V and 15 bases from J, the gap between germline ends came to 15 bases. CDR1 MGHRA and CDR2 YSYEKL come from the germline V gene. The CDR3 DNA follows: TGCGCCAGCAGCCAAGATGGTTACAGCCGATGGTTCTTC. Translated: CASSQDGYSRWFF.

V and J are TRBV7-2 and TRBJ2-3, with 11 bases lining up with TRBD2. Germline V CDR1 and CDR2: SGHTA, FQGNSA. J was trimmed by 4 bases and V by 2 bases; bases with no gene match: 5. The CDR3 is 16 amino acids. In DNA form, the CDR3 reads TGTGCCAGCAGCTTAATTAGCGGGAGGGCCCCAGATACGCAGTATTTT. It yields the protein CASSLISGRAPDTQYF.

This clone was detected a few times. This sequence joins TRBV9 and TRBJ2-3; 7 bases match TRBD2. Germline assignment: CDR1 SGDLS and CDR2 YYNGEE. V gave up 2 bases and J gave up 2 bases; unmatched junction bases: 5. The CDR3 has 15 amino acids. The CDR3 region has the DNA TGTGCCAGCAGCGTCGGGAGGCCTCACACAGATACGCAGTATTTT. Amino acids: CASSVGRPHTDTQYF.

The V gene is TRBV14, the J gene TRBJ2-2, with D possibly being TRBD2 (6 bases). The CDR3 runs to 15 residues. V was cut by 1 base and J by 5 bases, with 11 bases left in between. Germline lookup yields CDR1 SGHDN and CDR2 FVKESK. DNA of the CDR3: TGTGCCAGCAGCCAAGTCAGGGAGGCAACCGGGGAGCTGTTTTTT. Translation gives CASSQVREATGELFF.

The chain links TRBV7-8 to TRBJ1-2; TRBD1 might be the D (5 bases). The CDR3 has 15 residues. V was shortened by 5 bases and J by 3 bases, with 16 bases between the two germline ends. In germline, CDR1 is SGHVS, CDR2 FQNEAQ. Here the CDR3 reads CASSTGTSSYYGYTF. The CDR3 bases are TGTGCCAGCAGCACCGGGACTAGCTCCTACTATGGCTACACCTTC.

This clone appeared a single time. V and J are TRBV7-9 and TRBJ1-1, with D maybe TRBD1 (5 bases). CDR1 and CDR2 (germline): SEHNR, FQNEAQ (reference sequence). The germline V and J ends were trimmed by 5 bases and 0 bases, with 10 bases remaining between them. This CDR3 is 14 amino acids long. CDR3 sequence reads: CASSQTGLNTEAFF. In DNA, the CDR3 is TGTGCCAGCAGCCAAACAGGTTTGAACACTGAAGCTTTCTTT.

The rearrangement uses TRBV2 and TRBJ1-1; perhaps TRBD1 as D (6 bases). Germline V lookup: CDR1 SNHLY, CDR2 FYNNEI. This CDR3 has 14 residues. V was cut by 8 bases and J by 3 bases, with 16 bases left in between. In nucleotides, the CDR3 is TGTGCCAGCGAAATGTATAAGGGGGACACTGAAGCTTTCTTT. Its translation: CASEMYKGDTEAFF.

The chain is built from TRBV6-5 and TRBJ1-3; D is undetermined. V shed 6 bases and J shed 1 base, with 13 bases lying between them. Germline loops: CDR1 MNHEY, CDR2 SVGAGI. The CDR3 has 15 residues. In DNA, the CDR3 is TGTGCCAGCAGCGAAATGGCTGCTTCTGGAAACACCATATATTTT. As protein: CASSEMAASGNTIYF.

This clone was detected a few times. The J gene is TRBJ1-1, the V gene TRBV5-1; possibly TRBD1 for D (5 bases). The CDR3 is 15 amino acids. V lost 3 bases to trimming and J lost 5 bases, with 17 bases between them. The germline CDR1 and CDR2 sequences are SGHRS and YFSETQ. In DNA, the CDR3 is TGCGCCAGCAGCTGGGGGACTCAACCGCGGACTGAAGCTTTCTTT. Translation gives CASSWGTQPRTEAFF.

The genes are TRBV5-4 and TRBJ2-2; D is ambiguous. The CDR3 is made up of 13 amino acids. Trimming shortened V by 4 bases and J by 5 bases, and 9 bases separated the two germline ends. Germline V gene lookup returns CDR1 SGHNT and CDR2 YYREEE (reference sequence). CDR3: CASSGTSTGELFF. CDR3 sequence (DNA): TGTGCCAGCAGCGGTACATCGACCGGGGAGCTGTTTTTT.

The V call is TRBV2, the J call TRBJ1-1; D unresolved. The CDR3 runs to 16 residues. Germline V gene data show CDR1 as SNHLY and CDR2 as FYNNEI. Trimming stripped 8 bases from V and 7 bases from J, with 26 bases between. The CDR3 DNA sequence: TGTGCCAGCGTAACGGAGATTAGTGGCGGATTATGTGAAGCTTTCTTT. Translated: CASVTEISGGLCEAFF.

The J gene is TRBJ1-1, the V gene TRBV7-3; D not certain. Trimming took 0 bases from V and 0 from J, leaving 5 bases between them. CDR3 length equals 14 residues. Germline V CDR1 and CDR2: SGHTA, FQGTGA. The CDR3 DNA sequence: TGTGCCAGCAGCTTAACGAGTGTGAACACTGAAGCTTTCTTT. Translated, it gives CASSLTSVNTEAFF.

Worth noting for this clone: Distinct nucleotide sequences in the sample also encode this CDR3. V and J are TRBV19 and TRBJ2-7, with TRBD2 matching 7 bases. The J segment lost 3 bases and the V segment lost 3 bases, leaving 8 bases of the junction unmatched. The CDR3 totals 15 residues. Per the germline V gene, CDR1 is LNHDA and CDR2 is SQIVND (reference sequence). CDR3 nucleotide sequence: TGTGCCAGTAGTATCTCTAGCGGATCGTTCTACGAGCAGTACTTC. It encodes CASSISSGSFYEQYF.

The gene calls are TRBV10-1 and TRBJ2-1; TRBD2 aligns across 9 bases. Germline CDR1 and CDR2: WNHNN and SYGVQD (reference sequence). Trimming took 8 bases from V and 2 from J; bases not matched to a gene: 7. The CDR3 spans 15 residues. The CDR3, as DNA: TGCGCCAGCGCCGAAGCGGGGGGTCCCTACAATGAGCAGTTCTTC. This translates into CASAEAGGPYNEQFF.

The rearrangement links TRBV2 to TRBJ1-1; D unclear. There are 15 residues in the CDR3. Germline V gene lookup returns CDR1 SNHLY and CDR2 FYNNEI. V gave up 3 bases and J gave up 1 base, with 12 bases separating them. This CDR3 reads CASSEGPTQNTEAFF. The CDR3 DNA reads TGTGCCAGCAGTGAGGGCCCGACACAGAACACTGAAGCTTTCTTT.